This entry lists 12 T cell receptor beta chains sequenced from one sample in a study of OX40 agonist ivuxolimab in advanced cancers. Sequencing used immunoSEQ multiplex PCR; TCRdb keeps in-frame clones, though not all of them. The data show 75,000 to 100,000 clones, approximately 90% seen once. The sequencing here drew on CD4+ or CD8+ T cells sorted from blood, taken in a trial of the OX40 agonist ivuxolimab. The source of these receptors is an adult with an advanced solid tumor such as melanoma, head and neck, liver or kidney cancer.

This clone has a single count. V gene TRBV11-2 combines with J gene TRBJ2-7; 12 bases are a match to TRBD2. This CDR3 contains 16 residues. V was clipped by 5 bases and J by 3 bases; unmatched bases: 8. Germline V CDR1 and CDR2: SGHAT, FQNNGV. The DNA of the CDR3 is TGTGCCAGCAGCCGATCCCTAGCGGGAGGGATCTACGAGCAGTACTTC. It specifies CASSRSLAGGIYEQYF. The full variable domain, completed using reference TRBV11-2 and TRBJ2-7, is EAGVAQSPRYKIIEKRQSVAFWCNPISGHATLYWYQQILGQGPKLLIQFQNNGVVDDSQLPKDRFSAERLKGVDSTLKIQPAKLEDSAVYLCASSRSLAGGIYEQYFGPGTRLTVT.

The chain couples TRBV7-8 to TRBJ2-5; no firm D call. The CDR3 is 17 amino acids. CDR1 SGHVS and CDR2 FQNEAQ come from the germline V gene. Trimming cost V 4 bases and J 2 bases, with 20 bases left between them. The CDR3 region is CASSSLPVADPQETQYF. For the CDR3, the DNA is TGTGCCAGCAGCTCACTACCAGTGGCGGATCCACAAGAGACCCAGTACTTC.

CDR3 nucleotides: TGCAGCGTTGTGGACAGGGATGGCTACACCTTC. Its protein is CSVVDRDGYTF. The rearrangement joins TRBV29-1 to TRBJ1-2; 8 bases fit TRBD1. V lost 4 bases and J lost 6; bases outside the gene matches: 1. The CDR3 loop spans 11 amino acids. The germline V gene has CDR1 SQVTM and CDR2 ANQGSEA.

Note on this clone: Distinct nucleotide sequences in the sample also encode this CDR3. The rearrangement joins TRBV27 to TRBJ2-5, with 8 bases fitting TRBD2. The V gene's germline CDR1 is MNHEY and CDR2 SMNVEV (reference sequence). The CDR3 contains 13 residues. Trimming at V came to 2 bases and at J to 4 bases, leaving 0 bases not matched to a gene. The DNA of the CDR3 is TGTGCCAGCAGTTTACGGGAGGGAGAGACCCAGTACTTC. It yields the protein CASSLREGETQYF.

The V gene is TRBV4-3, the J gene TRBJ2-2; TRBD2 agrees at 9 bases. This CDR3 is 18 amino acids long. V was pared by 4 bases and J by 4 bases, with 13 bases of the junction left unmatched. CDR1 and CDR2 (germline): LGHNA, YSLEER. This chain's CDR3 is CASSLLPIAGEVTGELFF. CDR3 DNA: TGCGCCAGCAGCCTCCTCCCTATAGCGGGAGAGGTCACCGGGGAGCTGTTTTTT.

J is TRBJ2-7 and V is TRBV5-1; D perhaps matches TRBD1 (6 bases). The CDR3 runs 14 residues. V lost 4 bases and J lost 3, with 14 bases in between. CDR1 SGHRS and CDR2 YFSETQ come from the germline V gene. For the CDR3, the DNA is TGCGCCAGCAGCGAACAGGGTACCGTCTACGAGCAGTACTTC. Protein product: CASSEQGTVYEQYF.

This chain links TRBV19 with TRBJ1-4; D is uncertain. The CDR3 runs 15 residues. The V gene lost 3 bases and the J gene lost 0 bases, with 8 bases spanning the gap. Germline V gene lookup returns CDR1 LNHDA and CDR2 SQIVND (reference sequence). The CDR3, as DNA: TGTGCCAGTAGTATGGGTGGCGCAACTAATGAAAAACTGTTTTTT. Residues: CASSMGGATNEKLFF. Together with reference TRBV19 and TRBJ1-4, the CDR3 gives the full variable domain: DGGITQSPKYLFRKEGQNVTLSCEQNLNHDAMYWYRQDPGQGLRLIYYSQIVNDFQKGDIAEGYSVSREKKESFPLTVTSAQKNPTAFYLCASSMGGATNEKLFFGSGTQLSVL.

The rearrangement uses TRBV5-1 and TRBJ2-1; perhaps TRBD2 as D (5 bases). CDR1 SGHRS and CDR2 YFSETQ come from the germline V gene. The germline V and J ends were trimmed by 4 bases and 0 bases, with 11 bases remaining between them. This CDR3 is built from 15 residues. Here the CDR3 reads CASSGSDPSYNEQFF. CDR3 coding DNA: TGCGCCAGCAGCGGTAGCGATCCCTCCTACAATGAGCAGTTCTTC.

The chain employs TRBV5-1 and TRBJ2-3; the D gene is possibly TRBD2 (6 bases). V lost 4 bases, J lost 5 bases, and 20 bases lay in between. This CDR3 has 16 residues. Germline V lookup: CDR1 SGHRS, CDR2 YFSETQ. CDR3 nucleotide sequence: TGCGCCAGCAGCGGGGGACTTACTGATTGGGGAGATACGCAGTATTTT. Its protein product is CASSGGLTDWGDTQYF. The variable domain in full, with the rest retrieved from reference TRBV5-1 and TRBJ2-3, is KAGVTQTPRYLIKTRGQQVTLSCSPISGHRSVSWYQQTPGQGLQFLFEYFSETQRNKGNFPGRFSGRQFSNSRSEMNVSTLELGDSALYLCASSGGLTDWGDTQYFGPGTRLTVL.

The chain links TRBV6-5 to TRBJ1-5; a possible D gene is TRBD1 (5 bases). V lost 5 bases, J lost 1 base, and 9 bases lay in between. Per germline, CDR1 MNHEY and CDR2 SVGAGI. CDR3 size: 14 residues. CDR3 nucleotide sequence: TGTGCCAGCAGTCCCAGACAGAGCAATCAGCCCCAGCATTTT. Translation gives CASSPRQSNQPQHF.

V and J are TRBV18 and TRBJ1-4; the match to TRBD1 covers 8 bases. With 2 bases clipped from V and 4 bases from J, the junction kept 6 bases outside the gene matches. This CDR3 contains 16 residues. CDR1 is KGHSH, CDR2 LQKENI, per germline. The CDR3 nucleotides read TGTGCCAGCTCACCAAACCCAGGGGGCAGTAATGAAAAACTGTTTTTT. This sequence encodes CASSPNPGGSNEKLFF. The variable domain in full, with the rest retrieved from reference TRBV18 and TRBJ1-4, is NAGVMQNPRHLVRRRGQEARLRCSPMKGHSHVYWYRQLPEEGLKFMVYLQKENIIDESGMPKERFSAEFPKEGPSILRIQQVVRGDSAAYFCASSPNPGGSNEKLFFGSGTQLSVL.

The table lists this clone with a count of one. The chain carries TRBV7-9 and TRBJ2-3; D could derive from TRBD1 or TRBD2 (5 bases each). CDR3 size: 15 residues. Germline lookup yields CDR1 SEHNR and CDR2 FQNEAQ (reference sequence). V dropped 4 bases and J dropped 0 bases, with 11 bases sitting between them. DNA of the CDR3: TGTGCCAGCAGCTCCCAGGGAGTAAGCACAGATACGCAGTATTTT. This gives the protein CASSSQGVSTDTQYF.